A single sample is the source of the 16 T cell receptor beta chains below, sequenced in a study of radiotherapy plus CTLA-4 blockade in lung cancer. The method was immunoSEQ multiplex PCR; TCRdb's version includes in-frame clones alone and lacks a portion of them. The profile shows 55,000 to 70,000 clones, under 80% of them singletons. This specimen consisted of peripheral blood, obtained from a patient treated with radiotherapy plus ipilimumab. The receptors come from a human donor with non-small cell lung cancer who had a complete response to radiotherapy plus ipilimumab.

The chain couples TRBV7-2 to TRBJ2-1, with 8 nucleotides matching TRBD1. Losses at the gene ends were 6 bases for V and 7 bases for J; bases not matched to a gene: 8. Per the germline V gene, CDR1 is SGHTA and CDR2 is FQGNSA. The CDR3 contains 14 residues. The CDR3 is CASSRGTGWNEQFF. For the CDR3, the DNA is TGTGCCAGCAGTCGCGGGACAGGATGGAATGAGCAGTTCTTC.

The rearrangement links TRBV7-8 to TRBJ1-2; weak D call: TRBD1 (6 bases). This CDR3 is 15 amino acids long. V shed 5 bases and J shed 0 bases, with 13 bases lying between them. CDR1 SGHVS and CDR2 FQNEAQ come from the germline V gene. This CDR3 reads CASSAWDTPNYGYTF. In DNA, the CDR3 is TGTGCCAGCAGCGCGTGGGACACTCCTAACTATGGCTACACCTTC.

The chain combines TRBV6-5 with TRBJ2-5, with 9 bases fitting TRBD1. The CDR3 has 14 amino acids. J gave up 5 bases and V 2 bases, and 3 bases lay outside the gene matches. Germline CDR1 and CDR2: MNHEY and SVGAGI. The CDR3, as DNA: TGTGCCAGCAGTTACAACAGGGGGCGGGAGACCCAGTACTTC. Protein: CASSYNRGRETQYF.

This clone was counted only a few times. The rearrangement joins TRBV10-1 to TRBJ1-5, with D uncertain. The CDR3 has 14 residues. From germline, CDR1 is WNHNN and CDR2 SYGVQD (reference sequence). The ends were cut back, 0 bases at V and 7 bases at J, with 10 bases in the middle. The CDR3 loop reads CASSESGSWQPQHF. The CDR3, as DNA: TGCGCCAGCAGTGAGTCAGGGAGTTGGCAGCCCCAGCATTTT.

The chain carries TRBV6-1 and TRBJ2-3, with TRBD2 matching over 11 bases. J gave up 2 bases and V 3 bases, and 10 bases lay outside the gene matches. Germline CDR1 MNHNS, CDR2 SASEGT. The CDR3 length is 18 residues. CDR3 sequence (DNA): TGTGCCAGCAGTGACGCCTTCCCGACTAGCGGGGTCACAGATACGCAGTATTTT. Amino acid sequence: CASSDAFPTSGVTDTQYF.

This chain joins TRBV6-5 and TRBJ1-1; D is undetermined. The germline V gene has CDR1 MNHEY and CDR2 SVGAGI. The CDR3 runs to 14 residues. V was clipped by 7 bases and J by 0 bases, with 12 bases between them. The CDR3 loop is CASNSGSLNTEAFF. CDR3 nucleotides: TGTGCCAGCAACTCCGGGTCGCTGAACACTGAAGCTTTCTTT.

The chain carries TRBV6-5 and TRBJ1-6; maybe TRBD1 (5 bases). V shed 4 bases and J shed 9 bases, with 19 bases lying between them. The CDR3 has 16 residues. CDR1 MNHEY and CDR2 SVGAGI come from the germline V gene. CDR3 sequence: CASSLETGLEGSPLHF. In DNA form, the CDR3 reads TGTGCCAGCAGTTTAGAAACGGGACTCGAGGGTTCACCCCTCCACTTT.

This rearrangement joins TRBV5-1 to TRBJ2-3; D might be TRBD1 (7 bases). The CDR3 loop spans 17 amino acids. V was cut by 2 bases and J by 5 bases, with 21 bases left in between. CDR1 SGHRS and CDR2 YFSETQ come from the germline V gene. The CDR3 protein is CASSFSVGGQGGDTQYF. The CDR3, as DNA: TGCGCCAGCAGCTTCAGCGTGGGAGGTCAGGGGGGAGATACGCAGTATTTT.

The V and J genes are TRBV12-5 and TRBJ1-2; D remains ambiguous. The CDR3 has 14 amino acids. Germline CDR1 and CDR2: LGHNT and FRNRAP. V lost 5 bases and J lost 4, with 14 bases in between. The DNA of the CDR3 is TGTGCTAGTGGTCTAACCTTCCCCTTCTATGGCTACACCTTC. Protein sequence: CASGLTFPFYGYTF. The whole variable domain, filled in from reference TRBV12-5 and TRBJ1-2, reads DARVTQTPRHKVTEMGQEVTMRCQPILGHNTVFWYRQTMMQGLELLAYFRNRAPLDDSGMPKDRFSAEMPDATLATLKIQPSEPRDSAVYFCASGLTFPFYGYTFGSGTRLTVV.

The chain couples TRBV27 to TRBJ2-5, with TRBD2 matching over 12 bases. Germline V lookup: CDR1 MNHEY, CDR2 SMNVEV (reference sequence). The ends lost 6 bases at V and 5 bases at J; junction bases unmatched: 10. This CDR3 is 16 amino acids long. This CDR3 reads CASRPYLAGGPETQYF. CDR3 bases: TGTGCCAGCAGGCCTTATCTAGCGGGGGGGCCTGAGACCCAGTACTTC.

Only one count was recorded for this clone. The rearrangement joins TRBV5-1 to TRBJ1-4; 10 nucleotides align to TRBD1. Unmatched junction bases numbered 6, after V lost 4 bases and J lost 6 bases. The CDR3 length is 15 residues. CDR1 is SGHRS, CDR2 YFSETQ, per germline. CDR3 protein: CASSITGTGDEKLFF. The CDR3 nucleotides are TGCGCCAGCAGCATAACCGGGACAGGGGATGAAAAACTGTTTTTT.

This clone was detected only once. The chain is built from TRBV27 and TRBJ1-4, with 7 bases lining up with TRBD1. Looked up from germline, CDR1 is MNHEY and CDR2 is SMNVEV (reference sequence). The CDR3 loop spans 17 amino acids. The J segment lost 4 bases and the V segment lost 7 bases, leaving 15 bases of the junction unmatched. CDR3 amino acids: CASKGANSGGHNEKLFF. The CDR3 DNA follows: TGTGCCAGCAAGGGGGCCAATTCAGGGGGGCATAATGAAAAACTGTTTTTT.

This chain joins TRBV7-2 and TRBJ2-3, with 10 positions matching TRBD2. Per germline, CDR1 SGHTA and CDR2 FQGNSA. The CDR3 contains 15 residues. The V gene end was trimmed by 4 bases and the J gene end by 8 bases; junction bases not matched to a gene: 9. The CDR3 protein is CASSSQREGPITQYF. The CDR3 DNA sequence: TGTGCCAGCAGCTCCCAGCGGGAGGGTCCTATTACGCAGTATTTT.

The chain is built from TRBV2 and TRBJ1-1; 7 nucleotides align to TRBD1. J gave up 11 bases and V 4 bases, and 7 bases lay outside the gene matches. The V gene's germline CDR1 is SNHLY and CDR2 FYNNEI. CDR3 length: 12 residues. CDR3 sequence reads: CASSGDSREAFF. The CDR3 DNA sequence: TGTGCCAGCAGTGGGGACAGCCGTGAGGCTTTCTTT.

CDR3 bases: TGTGCCAGTAGTCGACCGGGACAGGTTAATGAAAAACTGTTTTTT. It is translated as CASSRPGQVNEKLFF. The chain uses TRBV19 and TRBJ1-4; 8 bases are shared with TRBD1. The germline gives CDR1 LNHDA, CDR2 SQIVND (reference sequence). The CDR3 contains 15 residues. The V and J ends lost 5 bases and 4 bases, in that order; junction bases with no gene match: 6.

This clone was counted only a few times. The chain couples TRBV18 to TRBJ1-3, with TRBD1 matching 7 bases. V lost 4 bases, J lost 7 bases, and 4 bases stayed unmatched. Germline assignment: CDR1 KGHSH and CDR2 LQKENI. The CDR3 covers 13 residues. CDR3 in amino acids: CASSLDRTNTIYF. The CDR3 region has the DNA TGTGCCAGCTCACTGGACAGGACTAACACCATATATTTT.